A single T cell receptor beta chain is shown here with its context. Other nucleotide sequences from this sample produce the same CDR3. The sample originates from a study of shared clonotypes between healthy human individuals. Trimming stripped 3 bases from V and 3 bases from J, with 9 bases between. The CDR3 has 13 residues. Germline-derived CDR1 and CDR2 are MNHEY and SMNVEV (reference sequence). In the original workflow: From ImmunoSEQ came sequences covering only the junction and carrying no quality scores, so filtering differed. Generated by immunoSEQ multiplex PCR, the TCRdb table keeps only in-frame clones and is missing some. D and trimming were read from the DNA, whereas the V and J calls and clone size are those reported in that table. The data contain about 2,100,000 clones, about 92% of them singletons. In the naive CD8 group, cells lacked CD45RO and were positively selected for CCR7, so terminally differentiated effector memory CD45RA+ cells were left out.

J is TRBJ2-7 and V is TRBV27; a possible D gene is TRBD1 (5 bases). This receptor was obtained from a man aged 18 to 29 in good health. Some clones in this sample may be carry-over from other donors' samples. Material: naive CD8+ T cells from PBMCs. The CDR3 DNA reads as TGTGCCAGCAGTTTTGTGCAGGGCTACGAGCAGTACTTC. As protein: CASSFVQGYEQYF.